This TCR beta chain was identified during a study of OX40 agonist ivuxolimab in advanced cancers. At the level of the study: Patients receiving dose escalation had hepatocellular carcinoma, melanoma, renal cell or head and neck cancer. The group had a mean age of around 64 years, ranged from 23 to 79, and was approximately 81% male.

Using immunoSEQ multiplex PCR, the repertoire was profiled, and TCRdb retains in-frame clones only, with some absent. The sample lists about 77,000 clones; over 75% were seen once. Study observations and caveats: On average, CD8+ T cells showed a greater number of expanded clones than CD4+.

V shed 4 bases and J 3 bases; nucleotides not matched to a gene: 5. This CDR3 spans 18 amino acids. Looked up from germline, CDR1 is LNHDA and CDR2 is SQIVND (reference sequence). Remarks on this clone: Antigen specificity is unknown.

This sequence originates from an adult with an advanced solid tumor such as melanoma, head and neck, liver or kidney cancer. The gene calls are TRBV19 and TRBJ2-2; 16 nucleotides line up with TRBD2. The material sequenced was CD4+ or CD8+ T cells sorted from blood, taken in a trial of the OX40 agonist ivuxolimab. Here the CDR3 reads CASSTGLAGGLDTGELFF. CDR3 DNA: TGTGCCAGTAGTACGGGACTAGCGGGGGGGTTAGACACCGGGGAGCTGTTTTTT.